These 22 T cell receptor beta chains were all obtained from the same sample, sequenced in a study of CD8 T cells in Susac syndrome. An input of about 0.45 to 1 ug of RNA was subjected to reverse transcription using random hexamers. MiXCR was run by TCRdb on the immunoSEQ multiplex PCR reads, yielding one entry per CDR3 protein. The sample records 150,000 to 200,000 distinct CDR3 sequences, 80% to 95% being singletons. Sequencing was done on a sample of CD4+ T cells from PBMCs. The receptor source for this set is a human donor in good health.

The chain joins TRBV29-1 to TRBJ2-3; D is undetermined. The CDR3 has 12 residues. Germline assignment: CDR1 SQVTM and CDR2 ANQGSEA. V dropped 6 bases and J dropped 7 bases, with 14 bases sitting between them. The CDR3 is CSVALAPYTQYF. The CDR3 DNA reads TGCAGCGTGGCTTTGGCCCCTTATACGCAGTATTTT.

The chain is built from TRBV11-1 and TRBJ2-3; 8 bases align to TRBD2. Germline V gene sequence: CDR1 SGHAT, CDR2 FQDESV (reference sequence). After removal of 5 bases from V and 4 bases from J, the junction contained 11 bases not matched to a gene. CDR3 length: 16 residues. In nucleotides, the CDR3 is TGTGCCAGCAGCCGAGGGGCGGGGGGCCGGGCAGATACGCAGTATTTT. This codes for CASSRGAGGRADTQYF. The full variable domain, its missing parts supplied by reference TRBV11-1 and TRBJ2-3, is EAEVAQSPRYKITEKSQAVAFWCDPISGHATLYWYRQILGQGPELLVQFQDESVVDDSQLPKDRFSAERLKGVDSTLKIQPAELGDSAMYLCASSRGAGGRADTQYFGPGTRLTVL.

The J gene is TRBJ2-7, the V gene TRBV2; D not resolved. The CDR3 is 13 residues long. Trimming left V 8 bases short and J 2 bases short, with 13 bases between. CDR1 and CDR2 (germline): SNHLY, FYNNEI. The DNA for the CDR3 is TGTGCCAGCCTGAAGGTTTACCCCTACGAGCAGTACTTC. Its protein product is CASLKVYPYEQYF.

The rearrangement joins TRBV6-1 to TRBJ2-2; no clear D gene. V was clipped by 1 base and J by 4 bases, with 7 bases between them. Germline V gene sequence: CDR1 MNHNS, CDR2 SASEGT. This CDR3 has 14 amino acids. CDR3 amino acids: CASSEGVVTGELFF. DNA of the CDR3: TGTGCCAGCAGTGAAGGGGTGGTCACCGGGGAGCTGTTTTTT.

The V and J genes are TRBV6-1 and TRBJ2-1; weak D call: TRBD2 (5 bases). V dropped 10 bases and J dropped 6 bases, with 22 bases sitting between them. CDR1 MNHNS and CDR2 SASEGT come from the germline V gene. The CDR3 runs to 15 residues. This CDR3 is CATIRVGIFSNEQFF. In DNA, the CDR3 is TGTGCCACCATTAGGGTCGGGATTTTCAGCAATGAGCAGTTCTTC.

This clonotype was counted a single time. The J gene is TRBJ1-2, the V gene TRBV6-5, with TRBD1 matching 8 bases. Germline CDR1 reads MNHEY; CDR2 reads SVGAGI. The CDR3 is made up of 13 amino acids. V gave up 7 bases and J gave up 8 bases; unmatched junction bases: 9. This CDR3 reads CASKRQGKSGYTF. The CDR3, as DNA: TGTGCCAGCAAAAGACAGGGGAAGTCGGGCTACACCTTC.

This chain uses TRBV20-1 with TRBJ1-2, with D perhaps matching TRBD1 (6 bases). The V end was cut by 7 bases, the J end by 7 bases, with 19 bases between. This CDR3 is 13 amino acids long. CDR1 and CDR2 from the germline V gene are DFQATT and SNEGSKA (reference sequence). The CDR3 DNA reads TGCAGTGACCGTGAACAGGGCGGGTCTGGCTACACCTTC. It encodes CSDREQGGSGYTF.

V usage is TRBV4-1 and J usage is TRBJ2-1, with D hard to call. This CDR3 spans 16 amino acids. Germline CDR1 reads MGHRA; CDR2 reads YSYEKL. Trimming took 1 base from V and 0 from J, leaving 10 bases between them. The CDR3, as DNA: TGCGCCAGCAGCCAAGTCAACTTAATCTCCTACAATGAGCAGTTCTTC. Translation: CASSQVNLISYNEQFF.

The V and J genes are TRBV11-2 and TRBJ2-1; D is ambiguous. The V end was cut by 1 base, the J end by 9 bases, with 4 bases between. Germline V gene sequence: CDR1 SGHAT, CDR2 FQNNGV. This CDR3 has 11 residues. In DNA, the CDR3 is TGTGCCAGCAGCTTAGGGGCTGAGCAGTTCTTC. Its protein product is CASSLGAEQFF.

The genes are TRBV10-2 and TRBJ1-2, with a weak D call TRBD1 (6 bases). The V end lost 2 bases, the J end lost 8 bases, and 12 bases lay between the germline ends. Germline CDR1 and CDR2: WSHSY and SAAADI. This CDR3 is 13 amino acids long. CDR3 sequence reads: CASSESRGGGYTF. The CDR3 nucleotides read TGCGCCAGCAGTGAGAGCAGGGGAGGCGGCTACACCTTC.

The chain carries TRBV6-5 and TRBJ1-3; D is uncertain. The CDR3 is 14 residues long. The germline V and J ends were trimmed by 6 bases and 0 bases, with 9 bases remaining between them. Germline CDR1 is MNHEY and CDR2 is SVGAGI. CDR3 loop: CASRRTRSGNTIYF. The CDR3 nucleotides are TGTGCCAGCAGGAGGACCCGCTCTGGAAACACCATATATTTT.

This CDR3 is CASSWGIGYTF. Written as DNA, the CDR3 is TGTGCCAGCAGCTGGGGCATTGGCTACACCTTC. The chain employs TRBV11-2 and TRBJ1-2; D might be TRBD1 (5 bases). CDR3 size: 11 residues. The germline gives CDR1 SGHAT, CDR2 FQNNGV. V was trimmed by 4 bases and J by 7 bases, leaving 7 bases between them.

This chain uses TRBV20-1 with TRBJ2-6; weak D call: TRBD2 (6 bases). The CDR3 contains 14 residues. V lost 5 bases and J 1 base, leaving 9 bases between the germline ends. Germline V gives CDR1 DFQATT, CDR2 SNEGSKA (reference sequence). CDR3 DNA: TGCAGTGCTGCCGGGACTTCTGGGGCCAACGTCCTGACTTTC. This sequence encodes CSAAGTSGANVLTF.

The rearrangement uses TRBV7-3 and TRBJ1-1; possible D gene TRBD1, 6 bases. CDR1 and CDR2 from the germline V gene are SGHTA and FQGTGA. The CDR3 consists of 14 residues. V was trimmed by 1 base and J by 5 bases, leaving 11 bases between them. The CDR3 region has the DNA TGTGCCAGCAGCTTAATGGGGGCTGAGACTGAAGCTTTCTTT. Encoded protein: CASSLMGAETEAFF.

This rearrangement joins TRBV5-4 to TRBJ2-1; perhaps TRBD2 as D (6 bases). The CDR3 has 14 residues. The germline V gene encodes CDR1 SGHNT and CDR2 YYREEE (reference sequence). V was clipped by 4 bases and J by 9 bases, with 17 bases between them. CDR3 coding DNA: TGTGCCAGCAGCACCGGGACTTCTCTTGGTGAGCAGTTCTTC. The encoded protein is CASSTGTSLGEQFF.

This chain links TRBV29-1 with TRBJ1-3; TRBD1 might be the D (5 bases). Trimming cost V 4 bases and J 1 base, with 11 bases left between them. CDR1 is SQVTM, CDR2 ANQGSEA, per germline. This CDR3 region has 14 residues. Here the CDR3 DNA reads TGCAGCGTTGGCCGAGGGGAGTCTGGAAACACCATATATTTT. This gives the protein CSVGRGESGNTIYF.

This chain links TRBV7-9 with TRBJ2-5; no clear D. Per the germline V gene, CDR1 is SEHNR and CDR2 is FQNEAQ (reference sequence). The CDR3 loop spans 13 amino acids. V gave up 5 bases and J gave up 5 bases, with 12 bases separating them. In DNA, the CDR3 is TGTGCCAGCAGCCCCTCAGCTTTGGAGACCCAGTACTTC. Translating it yields CASSPSALETQYF.

The chain is built from TRBV7-2 and TRBJ2-5; D is perhaps TRBD2 (5 bases). CDR1 is SGHTA and CDR2 is FQGNSA in the germline V gene. CDR3 length equals 14 residues. Trimming removed 3 bases at V and 4 bases at J, with 12 bases between. CDR3 residues: CASSFRTFPETQYF. CDR3 nucleotide sequence: TGTGCCAGCAGCTTTAGGACTTTTCCAGAGACCCAGTACTTC.

CDR3 nucleotide sequence: TGCAGTGCTAGAGACCCGTGGACAGGAGAGTTAGTAAGAGCTTTCTTT. It translates to CSARDPWTGELVRAFF. The V gene is TRBV20-1, the J gene TRBJ1-1; 7 bases align to TRBD1. V was clipped by 0 bases and J by 10 bases; unmatched bases: 17. The CDR3 extends over 16 amino acids. CDR1 and CDR2 from the germline V gene are DFQATT and SNEGSKA (reference sequence).

For the CDR3, the DNA is TGCGCCAGCAGCCAAGGAGCCACGAGGCCTGGGGCTAATGAAAAACTGTTTTTT. This encodes CASSQGATRPGANEKLFF. The gene calls are TRBV4-1 and TRBJ1-4; D not certain. This CDR3 spans 18 amino acids. The germline V gene encodes CDR1 MGHRA and CDR2 YSYEKL. Trimming removed 1 base from V and 3 bases from J, with 18 bases in between.

This clonotype was found once. The J gene is TRBJ1-5, the V gene TRBV5-6; D remains unclear. CDR1 is SGHDT, CDR2 YYEEEE, per germline. The CDR3 has 13 residues. The ends were cut back, 4 bases at V and 4 bases at J, with 9 bases in the middle. CDR3 region: CASSRDGNQPQHF. Written as DNA, the CDR3 is TGTGCCAGCAGCCGTGACGGTAATCAGCCCCAGCATTTT.

V gene TRBV7-9 combines with J gene TRBJ2-4, with TRBD1 matching over 7 bases. V gave up 1 base and J gave up 5 bases; unmatched junction bases: 8. The CDR3 is 16 residues long. Germline values: CDR1 SEHNR, CDR2 FQNEAQ (reference sequence). The CDR3 nucleotides read TGTGCCAGCAGCTTAGGTGGGACAGCATCACAAAACATTCAGTACTTC. Translated: CASSLGGTASQNIQYF.